A single sample gave rise to the 5 T cell receptor beta chains below, sequenced in a study of T-cell memory formation after mild COVID-19. TCRdb passed the 5' RACE reads through MiXCR, listing each CDR3 protein once. The sample holds about 360,000 distinct CDR3 sequences, 14% seen once. The sample was PBMCs or a T cell subset sorted from them (not recorded which). The receptors stem from a man younger than 35 who had mild COVID-19 (a few samples of this study predate the infection). Cell type and time point are not known.

The rearrangement links TRBV11-1 to TRBJ2-2, with 9 bases fitting TRBD2. Germline V gene sequence: CDR1 SGHAT, CDR2 FQDESV (reference sequence). J was trimmed by 5 bases and V by 4 bases; bases with no gene match: 5. The CDR3 covers 15 residues. The CDR3 spells CASSSGLAWTGELFF. DNA of the CDR3: TGTGCCAGCAGCTCGGGACTAGCATGGACCGGGGAGCTGTTTTTT.

The J gene is TRBJ2-7, the V gene TRBV28; the match to TRBD1 covers 9 bases. Trimming took 3 bases from V and 6 from J; bases not matched to a gene: 9. Germline loops: CDR1 MDHEN, CDR2 SYDVKM. The CDR3 length is 15 residues. As DNA, the CDR3 is TGTGCCAGCAGTTTCTCAGTCCCGGGACAGGGCGAGCAGTACGTC. Protein: CASSFSVPGQGEQYV.

The CDR3 DNA sequence: TGTGCCAGCAGCCAAGTTACTAGCGGGTACAATGAGCAGTTCTTC. The encoded protein is CASSQVTSGYNEQFF. The V gene is TRBV4-2, the J gene TRBJ2-1; 9 positions agree with TRBD2. The length of the CDR3 is 15 residues. The V gene's germline CDR1 is LGHNA and CDR2 YNFKEQ. Trimming at V came to 1 base and at J to 4 bases, leaving 2 bases not matched to a gene.

This clonotype has only a few counts. The chain uses TRBV5-5 and TRBJ2-7; 11 bases agree with TRBD2. The trim removed 4 bases at V and 3 bases at J, leaving 6 bases unmatched. The CDR3 consists of 15 residues. CDR1 and CDR2 (germline): SGHKS, YYEKEE (reference sequence). CDR3 sequence (DNA): TGTGCCAGCAGCCCGGGACTAGCGGCGTACTACGAGCAGTACGTC. It codes for CASSPGLAAYYEQYV.

This clonotype has more than one count but fewer than ten. The chain employs TRBV5-4 and TRBJ2-2; TRBD1 might be the D (5 bases). Trimming took off 6 bases at V and 5 bases at J, with 11 bases between the two ends. Germline loops: CDR1 SGHNT, CDR2 YYREEE (reference sequence). The CDR3 consists of 13 residues. CDR3 region: CASILQETGELFF. CDR3 DNA sequence: TGTGCCAGCATCTTACAGGAAACCGGGGAGCTGTTTTTT.